There are many counts of the clone carrying this T cell receptor beta chain. Each CDR3 protein is one row after TCRdb ran MiXCR on the 5' RACE reads. The sample consists of about 50,000 distinct CDR3 sequences, 7% to 8.5% of them appearing once. This specimen belongs to a study of T cells after yellow fever vaccination. The sequences come from CD8+ T cells sorted from PBMCs, collected roughly 15 days after the first yellow fever vaccination. The receptor was isolated from a young man who received the YFV17D yellow fever vaccine.

Written as DNA, the CDR3 is TGTGCCAGCAGCGCCACTAGCGGGGGGGCAACAGATACGCAGTATTTT. It is translated as CASSATSGGATDTQYF. The gene calls are TRBV7-6 and TRBJ2-3; 13 bases are shared with TRBD2. V shed 5 bases and J 3 bases; nucleotides not matched to a gene: 5. Per the germline V gene, CDR1 is SGHVS and CDR2 is FNYEAQ. The CDR3 is made up of 16 amino acids.